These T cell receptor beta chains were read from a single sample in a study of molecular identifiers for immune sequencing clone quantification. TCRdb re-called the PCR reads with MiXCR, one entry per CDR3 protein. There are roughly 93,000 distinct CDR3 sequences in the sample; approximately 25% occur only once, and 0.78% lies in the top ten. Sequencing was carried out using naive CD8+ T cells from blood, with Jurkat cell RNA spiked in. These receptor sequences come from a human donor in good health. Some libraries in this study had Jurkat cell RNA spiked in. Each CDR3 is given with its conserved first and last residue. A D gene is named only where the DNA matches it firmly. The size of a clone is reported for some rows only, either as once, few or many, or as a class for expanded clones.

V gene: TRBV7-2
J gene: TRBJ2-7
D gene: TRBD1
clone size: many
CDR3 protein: CASSPGQGAYEQYF
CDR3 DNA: TGTGCCAGCAGCCCGGGACAGGGGGCCTACGAGCAGTACTTC

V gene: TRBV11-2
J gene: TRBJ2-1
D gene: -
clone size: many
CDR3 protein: CASSLGTYNEQFF
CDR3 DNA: TGTGCCAGCAGCTTAGGGACCTACAATGAGCAGTTCTTC

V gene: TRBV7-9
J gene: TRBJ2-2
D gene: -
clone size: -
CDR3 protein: CASSSDFSNTGELFF
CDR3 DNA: TGTGCCAGCAGCTCGGACTTCTCGAACACCGGGGAGCTGTTTTTT

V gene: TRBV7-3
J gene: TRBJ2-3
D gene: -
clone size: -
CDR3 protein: CASSLYGPTGSSTDTLYF
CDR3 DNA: TGTGCCAGCAGCTTATATGGTCCAACGGGTTCTAGCACAGATACGCTGTATTTT

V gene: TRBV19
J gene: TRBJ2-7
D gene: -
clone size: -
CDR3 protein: CAAGSGQTYEQYF
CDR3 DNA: TGTGCGGCTGGATCCGGGCAAACCTACGAGCAGTACTTC

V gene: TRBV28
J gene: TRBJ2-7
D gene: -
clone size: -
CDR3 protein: CASSFGAKSNEQYF
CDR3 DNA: TGTGCCAGCAGTTTTGGGGCAAAGTCCAACGAGCAGTACTTC

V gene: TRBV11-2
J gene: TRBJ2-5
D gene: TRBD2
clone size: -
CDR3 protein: CASSSAWGGGPNQETQYF
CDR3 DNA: TGTGCCAGCAGTTCGGCCTGGGGCGGGGGACCCAACCAAGAGACCCAGTACTTC

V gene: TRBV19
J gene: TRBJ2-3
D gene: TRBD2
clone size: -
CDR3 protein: CASSQGRLATTLSTDTQYF
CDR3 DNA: TGTGCCAGTAGCCAAGGTCGACTAGCGACTACCTTAAGCACAGATACGCAGTATTTT

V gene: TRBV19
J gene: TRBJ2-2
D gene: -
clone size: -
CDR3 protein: CASSIRSLSGELFF
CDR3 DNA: TGTGCCAGTAGTATCAGGAGCCTTAGCGGGGAGCTGTTTTTT

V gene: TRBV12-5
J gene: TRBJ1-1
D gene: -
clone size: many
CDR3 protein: CASGLGGLPNTEAFF
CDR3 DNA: TGTGCTAGTGGTTTGGGGGGACTCCCGAACACTGAAGCTTTCTTT

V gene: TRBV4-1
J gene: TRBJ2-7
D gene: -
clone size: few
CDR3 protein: CASSQDQGIYEQYF
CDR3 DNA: TGCGCCAGCAGCCAGGATCAGGGGATCTACGAGCAGTACTTC

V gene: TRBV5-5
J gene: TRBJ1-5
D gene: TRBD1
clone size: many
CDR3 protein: CASSLGQGSNQPQHF
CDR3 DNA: TGTGCCAGCAGCTTGGGACAGGGAAGCAATCAGCCCCAGCATTTT

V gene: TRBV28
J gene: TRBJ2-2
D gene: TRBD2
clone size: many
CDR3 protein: CASSQAGGGTGELFF
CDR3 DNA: TGTGCCAGCAGTCAAGCGGGAGGGGGAACCGGGGAGCTGTTTTTT

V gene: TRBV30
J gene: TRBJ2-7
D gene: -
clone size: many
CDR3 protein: CAWSEGNEQYF
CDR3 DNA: TGTGCCTGGAGTGAAGGAAACGAGCAGTACTTC

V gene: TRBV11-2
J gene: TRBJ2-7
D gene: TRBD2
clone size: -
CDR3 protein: CASNPTSGAPYEQYF
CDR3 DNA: TGTGCCAGCAACCCGACTAGCGGGGCTCCCTACGAGCAGTACTTC

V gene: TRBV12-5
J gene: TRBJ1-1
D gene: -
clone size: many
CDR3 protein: CASDKEYTEAFF
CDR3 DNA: TGTGCTAGTGACAAAGAGTACACTGAAGCTTTCTTT

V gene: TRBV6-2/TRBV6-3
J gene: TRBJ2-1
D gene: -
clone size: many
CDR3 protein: CAGSLGGYNEQFF
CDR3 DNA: TGTGCCGGGAGCCTTGGGGGTTATAATGAGCAGTTCTTC

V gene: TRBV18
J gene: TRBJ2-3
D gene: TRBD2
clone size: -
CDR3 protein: CTSSYLLAGVADTQYF
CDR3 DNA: TGTACCAGCTCATACCTACTAGCGGGAGTGGCAGATACGCAGTATTTT

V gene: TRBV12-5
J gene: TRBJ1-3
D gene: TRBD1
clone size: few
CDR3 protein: CASGFIGAGGIDGNTIYF
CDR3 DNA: TGTGCTAGTGGTTTTATAGGGGCAGGGGGTATTGATGGAAACACCATATATTTT

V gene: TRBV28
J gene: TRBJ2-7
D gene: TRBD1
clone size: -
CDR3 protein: CASSSGQGARSIEQYF
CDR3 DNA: TGTGCCAGCAGTTCTGGACAGGGGGCGAGGTCCATCGAGCAGTACTTC

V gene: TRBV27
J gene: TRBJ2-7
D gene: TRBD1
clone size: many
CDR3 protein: CAVGQGHYEQYF
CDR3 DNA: TGTGCCGTCGGACAGGGGCACTACGAGCAGTACTTC

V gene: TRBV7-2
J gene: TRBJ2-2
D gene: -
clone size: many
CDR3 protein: CASSLARGVLFF
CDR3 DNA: TGTGCCAGCAGCTTAGCGCGCGGGGTGCTGTTTTTT

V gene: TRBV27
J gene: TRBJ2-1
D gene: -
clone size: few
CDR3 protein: CASSLTPPGPYNEQFF
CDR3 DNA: TGTGCCAGCAGTTTAACCCCTCCAGGTCCCTACAATGAGCAGTTCTTC

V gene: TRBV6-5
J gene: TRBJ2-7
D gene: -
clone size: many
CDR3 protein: CASSYGGDDEQYF
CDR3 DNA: TGTGCCAGCAGTTACGGGGGAGACGACGAGCAGTACTTC

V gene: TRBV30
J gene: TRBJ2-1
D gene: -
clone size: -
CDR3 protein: CAWSSMSGHEQFF
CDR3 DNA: TGTGCCTGGAGTAGTATGTCAGGTCACGAGCAGTTCTTC

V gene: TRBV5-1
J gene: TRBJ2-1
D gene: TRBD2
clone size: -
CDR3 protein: CASSIGTSGPVYNEQFF
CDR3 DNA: TGCGCCAGCAGCATCGGGACTAGCGGGCCGGTCTACAATGAGCAGTTCTTC

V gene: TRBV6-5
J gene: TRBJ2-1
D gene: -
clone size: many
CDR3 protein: CASSTHMSPYNEQFF
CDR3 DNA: TGTGCCAGCAGTACTCACATGTCGCCCTACAATGAGCAGTTCTTC

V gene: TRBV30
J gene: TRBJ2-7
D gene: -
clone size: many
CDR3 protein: CAWSAGRTYEQYF
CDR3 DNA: TGTGCCTGGAGCGCCGGACGGACCTACGAGCAGTACTTC

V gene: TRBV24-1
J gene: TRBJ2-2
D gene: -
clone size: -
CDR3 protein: CATSEGTCSYTGELFF
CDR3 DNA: TGTGCCACCAGTGAGGGGACATGTAGTTACACCGGGGAGCTGTTTTTT

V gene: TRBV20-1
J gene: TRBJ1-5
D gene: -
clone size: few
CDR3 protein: CSARDSGLDQPQHF
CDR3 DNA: TGCAGTGCTAGAGACTCAGGGTTGGATCAGCCCCAGCATTTT

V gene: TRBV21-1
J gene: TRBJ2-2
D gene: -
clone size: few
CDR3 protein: CASSKGLAGTHTGELFF
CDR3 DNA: TGTGCCAGCAGCAAAGGACTAGCGGGGACCCACACCGGGGAGCTGTTTTTT

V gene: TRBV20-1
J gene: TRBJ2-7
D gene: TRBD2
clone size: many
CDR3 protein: CSARTGTSGLYEQYF
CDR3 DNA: TGCAGTGCCCGAACCGGGACTAGCGGATTATACGAGCAGTACTTC

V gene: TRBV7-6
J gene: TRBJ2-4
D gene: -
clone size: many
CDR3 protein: CASSQGKPGTAKNIQYF
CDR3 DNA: TGTGCCAGCAGCCAAGGGAAGCCTGGTACGGCCAAAAACATTCAGTACTTC

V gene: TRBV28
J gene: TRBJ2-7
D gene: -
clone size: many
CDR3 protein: CASSTPGFLYEQYF
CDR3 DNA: TGTGCCAGCAGTACTCCGGGGTTCTTGTACGAGCAGTACTTC

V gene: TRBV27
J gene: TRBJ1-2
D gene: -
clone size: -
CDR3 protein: CASSPYDSYGYTF
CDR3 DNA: TGTGCCAGCAGTCCTTACGATAGCTATGGCTACACCTTC

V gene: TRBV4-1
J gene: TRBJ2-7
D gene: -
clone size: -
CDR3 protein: CASSQDGGPGDEQYF
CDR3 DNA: TGCGCCAGCAGCCAAGATGGGGGGCCAGGGGACGAGCAGTACTTC

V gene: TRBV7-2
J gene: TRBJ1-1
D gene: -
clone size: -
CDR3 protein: CASSTDRGFSTEAFF
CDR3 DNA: TGTGCCAGCAGCACGGACAGAGGCTTCAGCACTGAAGCTTTCTTT

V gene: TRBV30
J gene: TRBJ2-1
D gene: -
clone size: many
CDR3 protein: CAWSETLGVNEQFF
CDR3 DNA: TGTGCCTGGAGTGAAACCCTGGGGGTCAATGAGCAGTTCTTC

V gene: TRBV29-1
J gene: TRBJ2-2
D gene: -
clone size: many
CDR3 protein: CSVRKNPTGELFF
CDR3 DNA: TGCAGCGTTAGAAAGAATCCGACCGGGGAGCTGTTTTTT

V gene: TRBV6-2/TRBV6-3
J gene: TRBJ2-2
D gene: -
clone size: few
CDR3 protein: CASSALGPRGSGELFF
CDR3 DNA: TGTGCCAGCAGTGCCCTCGGTCCTCGTGGGTCCGGGGAGCTGTTTTTT

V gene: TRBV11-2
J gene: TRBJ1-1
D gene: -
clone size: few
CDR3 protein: CASSLDGNLAGKNTEAFF
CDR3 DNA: TGTGCCAGCAGCTTAGACGGAAACTTGGCAGGGAAGAACACTGAAGCTTTCTTT

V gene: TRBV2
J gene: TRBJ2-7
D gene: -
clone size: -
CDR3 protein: CASSASIEDSWEQYF
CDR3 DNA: TGTGCCAGCAGTGCTTCTATCGAAGATTCCTGGGAGCAGTACTTC

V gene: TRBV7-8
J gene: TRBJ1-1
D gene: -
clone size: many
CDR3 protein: CASSLGGWRLNTEAFF
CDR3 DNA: TGTGCCAGCAGCTTAGGGGGGTGGCGATTGAACACTGAAGCTTTCTTT

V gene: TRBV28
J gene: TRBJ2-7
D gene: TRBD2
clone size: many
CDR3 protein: CASSPGLAGGPGNEQYF
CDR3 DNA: TGTGCCAGCAGTCCAGGACTAGCGGGAGGGCCTGGCAACGAGCAGTACTTC

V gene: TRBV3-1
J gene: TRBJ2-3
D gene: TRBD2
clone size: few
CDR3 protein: CASSPWTSGGAADTQYF
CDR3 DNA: TGTGCCAGCAGCCCGTGGACTAGCGGGGGGGCCGCAGATACGCAGTATTTT

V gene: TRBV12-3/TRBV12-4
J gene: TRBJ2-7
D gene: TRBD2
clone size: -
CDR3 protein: CASNGGGNEQYF
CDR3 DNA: TGTGCCAGCAACGGGGGGGGGAACGAGCAGTACTTC

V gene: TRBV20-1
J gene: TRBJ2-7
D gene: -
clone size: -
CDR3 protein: CSAHQRVQISYGQYF
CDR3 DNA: TGCAGTGCACATCAGCGAGTCCAAATCTCCTACGGGCAGTACTTC

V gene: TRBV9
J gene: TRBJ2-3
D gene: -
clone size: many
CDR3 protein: CASSVEGGHSTDTQYF
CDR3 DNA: TGTGCCAGCAGCGTAGAGGGCGGACATAGCACAGATACGCAGTATTTT

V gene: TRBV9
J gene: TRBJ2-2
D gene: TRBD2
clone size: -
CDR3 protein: CASSHRRGLAGTGELFF
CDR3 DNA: TGTGCCAGCAGCCACAGACGAGGACTAGCGGGAACCGGGGAGCTGTTTTTT

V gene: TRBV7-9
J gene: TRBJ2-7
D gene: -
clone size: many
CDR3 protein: CASSPAGIYYEQYF
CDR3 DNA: TGTGCCAGCAGCCCCGCCGGGATCTACTACGAGCAGTACTTC

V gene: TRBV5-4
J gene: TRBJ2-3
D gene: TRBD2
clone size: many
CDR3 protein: CASSLELAGVTDTQYF
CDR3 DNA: TGTGCCAGCAGCTTGGAACTAGCGGGGGTGACAGATACGCAGTATTTT

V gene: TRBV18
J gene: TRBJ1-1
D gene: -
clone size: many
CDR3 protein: CASSPPAGAEAFF
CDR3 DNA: TGTGCCAGCTCACCACCGGCAGGAGCTGAAGCTTTCTTT

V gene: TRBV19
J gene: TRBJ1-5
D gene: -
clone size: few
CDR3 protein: CASQEEGGNQPQHF
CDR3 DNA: TGTGCCAGTCAAGAGGAGGGGGGCAATCAGCCCCAGCATTTT